Listed here are 2 T cell receptor beta chains from one sample, sequenced in a study of T cells in Graves' hyperthyroidism and ophthalmopathy. Amplification of TCR beta CDR3 regions was performed using RNA transcripts as template. In the first-round RT-PCR of the TCR CDR3, the HTBI primer set was used. TCRdb fed the multiplex PCR reads into MiXCR, producing one record per CDR3 protein. Counted here are under 400,000 distinct CDR3 sequences, 20% to 25% occurring once; the ten biggest clones make up roughly 70%. Source material: blood. The receptors stem from a man aged 45 to 65 with Graves' hyperthyroidism.

DNA of the CDR3: TGTGCCAGCAGTGGACAGGGACTCAAAAACATTCAGTACTTC. Its protein product is CASSGQGLKNIQYF. This chain joins TRBV2 and TRBJ2-4; D possibly corresponds to TRBD1 (7 bases). V lost 4 bases to trimming and J lost 3 bases, with 10 bases between them. CDR1 is SNHLY and CDR2 is FYNNEI in the germline V gene. CDR3 length: 14 amino acids.

This clonotype was counted between two and nine times. The chain links TRBV29-1 to TRBJ2-7; D unresolved. Germline CDR1 and CDR2: SQVTM and ANQGSEA. V lost 4 bases and J lost 3, with 10 bases in between. This CDR3 has 12 residues. The CDR3 loop is CSVGGKHYEQYF. The CDR3 DNA follows: TGCAGCGTTGGAGGAAAACACTACGAGCAGTACTTC.